Listed here is a single T cell receptor (beta chain). Its antigen is undetermined. This record belongs to a study of cytomegalovirus exposure and HLA in healthy donors. The study ran its PCR with 60 Vbeta and 13 Jbeta primers. Original handling: Unique TCR beta chains numbered approximately 80 million in a later analysis, with about 11 million shared. The data were produced by immunoSEQ multiplex PCR, yet TCRdb's version contains in-frame clones alone and is incomplete. The D gene and trimming were derived from the DNA, and the V and J assignments and clone size from that table. The sample yields about 140,000 clones, approximately 79% seen once. Study-wide results and limits: In a later analysis, common viral pathogens appeared linked to several of the most significant clusters. It was only CMV serostatus that was available as immune exposure information.

Germline loops: CDR1 SNHLY, CDR2 FYNNEI. The CDR3 runs to 14 residues. Trimming cost V 4 bases and J 7 bases, with 14 bases left between them. The chain combines TRBV2 with TRBJ2-1; the D gene is possibly TRBD2 (7 bases). Sequences were obtained from PBMCs. The sequence was collected from a woman in her fifties or sixties in good health and CMV-seropositive. Here the CDR3 DNA reads TGTGCCAGCAGTGGGGCGGGGGCATGGAATGAGCAGTTCTTC. Its translation: CASSGAGAWNEQFF.